These T cell receptor beta chains were read from a single sample in a study of CD8+ T cells in alopecia areata. Produced via immunoSEQ multiplex PCR; TCRdb's table is partial and in-frame only. The table lists 200,000 or so clones, 58% of them singletons. The sample was CD4+ T cells sorted from blood, taken at week 24, from a patient treated with tofacitinib. The receptors were gathered from a human donor with alopecia areata. The CDR3 runs from the conserved cysteine through the conserved F or W. D genes are given only for firm matches. Not all rows give a size; the values are once, few, many and, for expanded clones, a class.

J gene | D gene | V gene | clone size | CDR3 protein | CDR3 DNA
TRBJ2-3 | . | TRBV4-3 | few | CASSPGDSLSTDTQYF | TGCGCCAGCAGCCCAGGCGACAGTCTTAGCACAGATACGCAGTATTTT
TRBJ2-2 | . | TRBV4-1 | . | CASRPPAGLLNAGELFF | TGCGCCAGCCGGCCCCCAGCGGGCCTTCTAAACGCCGGGGAGCTGTTTTTT
TRBJ1-5 | . | TRBV5-1 | . | CASSLAEPSHQPQHF | TGCGCCAGCAGCTTGGCCGAACCAAGCCATCAGCCCCAGCATTTT
TRBJ1-1 | TRBD1 | TRBV7-9 | . | CASSSTNFGSDRGTEAFF | TGTGCCAGCAGCTCTACGAATTTTGGGAGTGACAGGGGGACTGAAGCTTTCTTT
TRBJ1-1 | TRBD1 | TRBV5-5 | . | CASSDVTGTNTEAFF | TGTGCCAGCAGCGACGTGACAGGGACGAACACTGAAGCTTTCTTT
TRBJ1-2 | . | TRBV15 | . | CATSSQEGGAFYGYTF | TGTGCCACCAGCAGTCAGGAGGGAGGGGCCTTCTATGGCTACACCTTC
TRBJ2-2 | TRBD2 | TRBV4-1 | . | CASSQDPLTSGRSNTGELFF | TGCGCCAGCAGCCAAGACCCTTTGACTAGCGGGAGATCGAACACCGGGGAGCTGTTTTTT
TRBJ2-1 | . | TRBV5-8 | . | CASSLAGQGRYNEQFF | TGTGCCAGCAGCTTGGCCGGCCAGGGCAGGTACAATGAGCAGTTCTTC
TRBJ2-5 | . | TRBV2 | . | CASNSDQETQYF | TGTGCCAGCAACAGCGACCAAGAGACCCAGTACTTC
TRBJ2-5 | . | TRBV10-2 | . | CASRAQGYQETQYF | TGCGCCAGCAGGGCACAGGGTTATCAAGAGACCCAGTACTTC
TRBJ1-2 | TRBD1 | TRBV7-9 | . | CASSSRDRGGGYTF | TGTGCCAGCAGCTCCCGGGACAGGGGCGGTGGCTACACCTTC
TRBJ2-3 | . | TRBV7-2 | once | CASSLVGQSDTQYF | TGTGCCAGCAGCCTTGTCGGACAGTCAGATACGCAGTATTTT
TRBJ1-1 | . | TRBV7-3 | . | CASSLLGNTEAFF | TGTGCCAGCAGCTTGTTGGGGAACACTGAAGCTTTCTTT
TRBJ2-7 | TRBD1 | TRBV15 | few | CATSTWTGPYEQYF | TGTGCCACCAGCACATGGACAGGGCCGTACGAGCAGTACTTC
TRBJ2-5 | TRBD1 | TRBV7-9 | . | CASSLDEGAGETQYF | TGTGCCAGCAGCTTAGACGAGGGGGCAGGGGAGACCCAGTACTTC
TRBJ2-1 | . | TRBV2 | . | CASSEPSWSYNEQFF | TGTGCCAGCAGTGAACCGAGTTGGTCCTACAATGAGCAGTTCTTC
TRBJ2-5 | . | TRBV5-4 | . | CASSATGSEETQYF | TGTGCCAGCAGCGCAACAGGGTCCGAAGAGACCCAGTACTTC
TRBJ2-1 | TRBD1 | TRBV7-2 | . | CASSLEDRGNEQFF | TGTGCCAGCAGCTTAGAGGACAGGGGCAATGAGCAGTTCTTC
TRBJ2-1 | TRBD2 | TRBV7-2 | once | CASSQGLAGGLNEQFF | TGTGCCAGCAGCCAAGGACTAGCGGGGGGTCTTAATGAGCAGTTCTTC
TRBJ1-2 | TRBD1 | TRBV7-9 | . | CASSSSGTGVYGYTF | TGTGCCAGCAGCTCATCCGGGACAGGGGTCTATGGCTACACCTTC
TRBJ2-7 | . | TRBV29-1 | few | CSVGLALEQYF | TGCAGCGTTGGCCTAGCGCTCGAGCAGTACTTC
TRBJ1-2 | . | TRBV2 | . | CASRASTADYGYTF | TGTGCCAGCAGGGCCTCGACAGCTGACTATGGCTACACCTTC
TRBJ2-5 | . | TRBV29-1 | . | CSGFGDLGETQYF | TGCAGCGGTTTTGGGGACCTCGGGGAGACCCAGTACTTC
TRBJ2-1 | . | TRBV30 | . | CAWSVRAYNEQFF | TGTGCCTGGAGTGTACGAGCCTACAATGAGCAGTTCTTC
TRBJ2-7 | . | TRBV2 | . | CASSGARGALEQYF | TGTGCCAGCAGTGGAGCCAGGGGGGCTCTCGAGCAGTACTTC
TRBJ2-7 | TRBD1 | TRBV2 | . | CASRGTGTYEQYF | TGTGCCAGCAGAGGGACAGGAACCTACGAGCAGTACTTC
TRBJ2-5 | TRBD1 | TRBV7-7 | . | CASSHRGLETQYF | TGTGCCAGCAGCCACAGGGGGCTTGAGACCCAGTACTTC
TRBJ2-5 | TRBD2 | TRBV7-3 | few | CASSPGTSAGETQYF | TGTGCCAGCAGCCCGGGGACTAGCGCGGGGGAGACCCAGTACTTC
TRBJ2-7 | . | TRBV29-1 | . | CSVSRAPIYEQYF | TGCAGCGTTAGCAGGGCGCCAATCTACGAGCAGTACTTC
TRBJ1-1 | TRBD1 | TRBV19 | . | CASTSGQEAFF | TGTGCCAGTACCTCGGGACAGGAAGCTTTCTTT
TRBJ2-5 | TRBD1 | TRBV2 | . | CASKTGAEETQYF | TGTGCCAGCAAAACAGGGGCCGAGGAGACCCAGTACTTC
TRBJ2-3 | TRBD2 | TRBV11-2 | . | CASSFSGSGADTQYF | TGTGCCAGCAGCTTTAGCGGGAGTGGCGCAGATACGCAGTATTTT
TRBJ1-5 | TRBD1 | TRBV27 | . | CASSDVTGDNQPQHF | TGTGCCAGCAGTGACGTTACAGGGGACAATCAGCCCCAGCATTTT
TRBJ2-3 | . | TRBV7-2 | . | CASSGQFSTDTQYF | TGTGCCAGCAGTGGACAGTTCAGCACAGATACGCAGTATTTT
TRBJ2-5 | . | TRBV7-9 | once | CASSPWRRGRETQYF | TGTGCCAGCAGCCCGTGGCGCCGGGGGAGGGAGACCCAGTACTTC
TRBJ2-1 | . | TRBV15 | . | CATSPLGSGTSSYNEQFF | TGTGCCACCAGCCCACTAGGTTCCGGCACAAGCTCCTACAATGAGCAGTTCTTC
TRBJ2-3 | . | TRBV29-1 | . | CSVEQGGGDTQYF | TGCAGCGTTGAACAGGGGGGCGGAGATACGCAGTATTTT
TRBJ2-1 | . | TRBV7-3 | . | CASSLGSASSYNEQFF | TGTGCCAGCAGCTTAGGTTCGGCGAGCTCCTACAATGAGCAGTTCTTC
TRBJ1-2 | . | TRBV4-1 | . | CASSQDHGIYGYTF | TGCGCCAGCAGCCAAGATCACGGAATCTATGGCTACACCTTC
TRBJ2-1 | TRBD1 | TRBV7-3 | . | CASSLTGQGDEQFF | TGTGCCAGCAGCTTAACGGGACAGGGCGATGAGCAGTTCTTC
TRBJ2-2 | TRBD2 | TRBV15 | . | CATGRGGTTGELFF | TGTGCCACCGGACGGGGGGGAACCACCGGGGAGCTGTTTTTT
TRBJ2-7 | TRBD1 | TRBV6-5 | . | CASCKQGQGAYEQYF | TGTGCCAGCTGTAAACAGGGACAGGGCGCCTACGAGCAGTACTTC
TRBJ2-5 | . | TRBV7-8 | . | CASSLVSSETQYF | TGTGCCAGCAGCTTAGTTAGCTCAGAGACCCAGTACTTC
TRBJ2-7 | TRBD2 | TRBV7-2 | . | CASSLVPGGPVGQYF | TGTGCCAGCAGCTTAGTCCCGGGAGGGCCTGTTGGGCAGTACTTC
TRBJ1-1 | . | TRBV29-1 | . | CSGPFGRETEAFF | TGCAGCGGCCCCTTTGGACGGGAGACTGAAGCTTTCTTT
TRBJ1-4 | . | TRBV30 | . | CAWSVIGRGKGEKLFF | TGTGCCTGGAGTGTAATCGGAAGGGGGAAAGGAGAAAAACTGTTTTTT